This T cell receptor (beta chain) was documented in a study of human T cells and chemical hapten exposure. Described time point: patch test 1, 2 weeks after DPC sensitization. Treatment specified: therapeutic diphenylcyclopropenone sensitization with weekly scalp DPC. Under the authors' procedure: Per sample, the median was roughly 96,000 TCRs, with values from around 24,000 to 710,000. Each CDR3 protein gets one entry after TCRdb re-called the RACE reads with MiXCR. The V and J calls were determined by TCRdb, not by the authors. Among fewer than 500,000 distinct CDR3 sequences listed, 4.8% were seen once. Study-level results: Versus controls, significantly more large CDR3 similarity clusters arose from expanded TCRs.

CDR1 and CDR2 from the germline V gene are SGHTA and FQGNSA. The CDR3 length is 14 residues. Trimming stripped 5 bases from V and 4 bases from J, with 14 bases between. This clonotype has ten or more counts. Antigen specificity is unknown. The V call is TRBV7-2, the J call TRBJ1-2; D is ambiguous. The TCR was taken from a woman between 50 and 59 years old with alopecia areata. Some clones in this sample may be carry-over from other donors' samples. Sequences were derived from whole blood, sampled in connection with sensitization to the hapten diphenylcyclopropenone (DPC). The CDR3 DNA reads as TGTGCCAGCAGCCGGCCGGGCGCAGCCTATGGCTACACCTTC. It codes for CASSRPGAAYGYTF.